This entry features one T cell receptor beta chain sequence. The antigen is unknown. The data are from a study of CD8 T cells in ankylosing spondylitis. Findings and limits, study-wide: Earlier reports found some motif variants in synovial fluid and blood in reactive arthritis. For ankylosing spondylitis blood, a TCR beta motif of eight or nine highly homologous variants appeared characteristic.

The CDR3 covers 14 residues. V lost 5 bases, J lost 7 bases, and 8 bases stayed unmatched. TCRdb used MiXCR to reprocess the 5' RACE reads, holding one entry per CDR3 protein. The sample lists 85,000 to 90,000 distinct CDR3 sequences, 27% seen once, with roughly 59% in the top ten. The chain uses TRBV12-3 or TRBV12-4 and TRBJ1-5; 7 bases line up with TRBD1. Sequencing was carried out using blood, either unsorted or a sorted T cell fraction (not recorded which). This TCR was recovered from a male donor with ankylosing spondylitis or in good health (not recorded which). The CDR3 DNA sequence: TGTGCCAGCAGTGACAGGGAGGGTTGGCAGCCCCAGCATTTT. It translates to CASSDREGWQPQHF.